The clone carrying this T cell receptor beta chain was picked up a small number of times. Its antigen is undetermined. The record originates from a study of early stage breast cancer tumors. Study as a whole: Invasive lobular carcinomas made up about 35% of the 12 ER+/PR+/HER2- tumors. General study findings and limits: Enriched TCRB sequences shared across patients were mostly commonly generated sequences. In about 85% of the 16 patients, blood comparison separated tumor from normal breast.

Each sample had two DNA replicates, about 0.47 ug blood or roughly 1.5 ug tissue. Clones were sequenced by immunoSEQ multiplex PCR, and TCRdb holds only the in-frame ones, with some missing. This table holds nearly 25,000 clones, about two thirds found once. Between the trimmed V and J ends, which lost 5 bases and 0 bases, there was a span of 17 bases. Germline assignment: CDR1 SGHNT and CDR2 YYREEE (reference sequence). This CDR3 is built from 17 residues. The clonotype was recovered from a person aged 60 to 70 with breast cancer. The V call is TRBV5-4, the J call TRBJ1-4; no reliable D call. The source material was breast tumor tissue. For the CDR3, the DNA is TGTGCCAGCAGTCGGGGTGGCAGTTCCTCAACTAATGAAAAACTGTTTTTT. Encoded protein: CASSRGGSSSTNEKLFF.